The entry below describes one TCR beta chain. Samples each yielded at least 6 micrograms of total RNA. The data belong to a study of blood T cells in healthy people across ages. V was cut by 3 bases and J by 7 bases, with 9 bases left in between. This CDR3 is 12 amino acids long. Using a J-beta primer mix together with a sample-barcoded 5' primer, a second PCR was run for roughly 7 to 11 cycles. Every cDNA molecule carried a tag from a template-switch adaptor bearing 12 random nucleotides. CDR3-containing paired-end reads numbering at least 2.5 million came from each sample. One entry per CDR3 protein results from TCRdb running MiXCR on the 5' RACE reads. The sample contains about 500,000 distinct CDR3 sequences, more than 20% of which appear only once. These data are also associated with another study on T cells of mothers and their children. In that study: When mothers and children were related, their normalized repertoire overlap, which was always slightly higher, did not differ significantly from that of unrelated pairs.

The TCR sequence derives from a boy aged 10-17 years in good health. The specimen was blood. This sequence joins TRBV12-3 or TRBV12-4 and TRBJ1-1; D call uncertain. CDR3 loop: CASSFHALEAFF. CDR3 DNA sequence: TGTGCCAGCAGTTTTCACGCCCTTGAAGCTTTCTTT.